This T cell receptor beta chain was observed in a study of blood T cell repertoires in COVID-19. CDR3 length: 14 residues. CDR1 MNHNY and CDR2 SVGAGI come from the germline V gene (reference sequence). V was shortened by 6 bases and J by 6 bases, with 15 bases between the two germline ends. Enrolled during active infection, Seattle patients were then followed longitudinally. Sequenced by immunoSEQ multiplex PCR; TCRdb stores in-frame clones only, minus some. The sample holds about 250,000 clones, 85% to 90% seen once. Sequenced sample: peripheral blood. V is TRBV6-6 and J is TRBJ1-5; D perhaps matches TRBD1 (5 bases). This TCR was recovered from a woman aged 55 to 70 with COVID-19, enrolled during active disease. The CDR3 protein is CASSTDRLGQPQHF. CDR3 nucleotide sequence: TGTGCCAGCAGCACCGACAGACTGGGTCAGCCCCAGCATTTT.